The clone carrying this TCR beta chain was seen many times. There are 17 residues in the CDR3. V was clipped by 6 bases and J by 1 base; unmatched bases: 13. Germline assignment: CDR1 MNHNS and CDR2 SASEGT. The sample comes from a study of T cell repertoires in cytomegalovirus infection. TCRdb reprocessed the reads with MiXCR, giving one entry per CDR3 protein. The table includes fewer than 85,000 distinct CDR3 sequences, 3.5% to 4% detected once. This sequence joins TRBV6-1 and TRBJ1-1; 8 nucleotides line up with TRBD1. The TCR comes from a human donor in good health (CMV status not recorded). Some clones in this sample may be carry-over from other donors' samples. Sequencing input: PBMCs. The chain's CDR3 is CASSPGTGRFGNTEAFF. CDR3 nucleotides: TGTGCCAGCAGCCCCGGGACAGGTCGGTTCGGGAACACTGAAGCTTTCTTT.